Shown below are 13 T cell receptor beta chains from a single sample sequenced in a study of blood T cell repertoires in COVID-19. Here immunoSEQ multiplex PCR was the method, and the copy in TCRdb shows in-frame clones only, minus some. Here the sample spans 150,000 to 200,000 clones, 88% being singletons. The sample comprised peripheral blood. Every receptor here comes from a man in his fifties or sixties with acute or convalescent COVID-19.

J is TRBJ1-5 and V is TRBV9; D is ambiguous. The CDR3 contains 15 residues. CDR1 and CDR2 (germline): SGDLS, YYNGEE. V lost 0 bases and J 2 bases, leaving 9 bases between the germline ends. The CDR3 loop is CASSVGVVGNQPQHF. CDR3 nucleotides: TGTGCCAGCAGCGTAGGAGTGGTCGGCAATCAGCCCCAGCATTTT. Variable domain in full (rest from reference TRBV9 and TRBJ1-5): DSGVTQTPKHLITATGQRVTLRCSPRSGDLSVYWYQQSLDQGLQFLIQYYNGEERAKGNILERFSAQQFPDLHSELNLSSLELGDSALYFCASSVGVVGNQPQHFGDGTRLSIL.

The V call is TRBV24-1, the J call TRBJ2-2, with D maybe TRBD2 (7 bases). Germline V gene lookup returns CDR1 KGHDR and CDR2 SFDVKD. This CDR3 is 16 amino acids long. Trimming took off 4 bases at V and 4 bases at J, with 15 bases between the two ends. CDR3 residues: CATSDARRGGTGELFF. The CDR3 DNA is TGTGCCACCAGTGACGCGCGGAGGGGGGGCACCGGGGAGCTGTTTTTT.

This clone was seen a handful of times. The chain uses TRBV14 and TRBJ2-5, with 10 bases fitting TRBD1. The CDR3 consists of 15 residues. J gave up 11 bases and V 2 bases, and 11 bases lay outside the gene matches. Germline CDR1 is SGHDN and CDR2 is FVKESK. CDR3 nucleotide sequence: TGTGCCAGCAGCCAAACGGGACAGGGGTTTGCGACACAGTACTTC. Translating it yields CASSQTGQGFATQYF.

This chain uses TRBV7-6 with TRBJ2-1; D possibly corresponds to TRBD2 (5 bases). The CDR3 is 13 residues long. Trimming removed 5 bases at V and 3 bases at J, with 8 bases between. CDR1 and CDR2 from the germline V gene are SGHVS and FNYEAQ. The CDR3 coding sequence is TGTGCCAGCAGCGCCGGGGTCTACAATGAGCAGTTCTTC. This encodes CASSAGVYNEQFF.

The chain links TRBV10-1 to TRBJ1-1, with a possible D match to TRBD1 (6 bases). V was pared by 2 bases and J by 11 bases, with 15 bases between. The CDR3 length is 13 residues. Germline V gene sequence: CDR1 WNHNN, CDR2 SYGVQD (reference sequence). The CDR3: CASSETLGAAAFF. CDR3 nucleotide sequence: TGCGCCAGCAGTGAGACTTTGGGGGCTGCGGCTTTCTTT.

The chain is built from TRBV5-1 and TRBJ1-1; possibly TRBD1 for D (5 bases). Per the germline V gene, CDR1 is SGHRS and CDR2 is YFSETQ. V was trimmed by 0 bases and J by 3 bases, leaving 12 bases between them. The CDR3 contains 15 residues. The CDR3 sequence: CASSLDGEGYTEAFF. DNA for the CDR3: TGCGCCAGCAGCTTGGACGGGGAGGGGTACACTGAAGCTTTCTTT.

V is TRBV7-9 and J is TRBJ1-1, with D tentatively TRBD1 (5 bases). Germline V gives CDR1 SEHNR, CDR2 FQNEAQ (reference sequence). Trimming pared 7 bases from V and 5 bases from J, leaving 14 bases between. The CDR3 length is 13 residues. CDR3 amino acids: CASNPAGVTEAFF. The CDR3 nucleotides read TGTGCCAGCAACCCTGCGGGGGTAACTGAAGCTTTCTTT.

This chain links TRBV6-5 with TRBJ1-3; TRBD1 is a possible D gene (6 bases). V dropped 2 bases and J dropped 4 bases, with 12 bases sitting between them. The CDR3 covers 15 residues. Germline V gives CDR1 MNHEY, CDR2 SVGAGI. The CDR3 is CASSYAQGRGNTIYF. The CDR3 DNA sequence: TGTGCCAGCAGTTACGCTCAGGGGAGAGGAAACACCATATATTTT.

CDR3 residues: CAWSVRGRGTEAFF. The CDR3 bases are TGTGCCTGGAGTGTAAGGGGGCGCGGGACTGAAGCTTTCTTT. The chain employs TRBV30 and TRBJ1-1; 7 bases match TRBD1. With V trimmed by 0 bases and J by 5 bases, 6 bases remained unmatched. CDR3 size: 14 residues. Germline V CDR1 and CDR2: GTSNPN, SVGIG (reference sequence).

V gene TRBV6-5 combines with J gene TRBJ1-5; TRBD1 is a possible D gene (5 bases). The germline gives CDR1 MNHEY, CDR2 SVGAGI. The CDR3 is 14 residues long. V lost 6 bases to trimming and J lost 1 base, with 10 bases between them. The CDR3 loop reads CASRGGESNQPQHF. The DNA of the CDR3 is TGTGCCAGCAGGGGGGGAGAGAGCAATCAGCCCCAGCATTTT.

This clone was observed a single time. This chain links TRBV30 with TRBJ2-1; perhaps TRBD1 as D (6 bases). V was cut by 4 bases and J by 0 bases, with 10 bases left in between. Germline CDR1 and CDR2: GTSNPN and SVGIG (reference sequence). The CDR3 consists of 14 residues. The CDR3 region has the DNA TGTGCCTGGACAGGGGTAAGCTCCTACAATGAGCAGTTCTTC. This encodes CAWTGVSSYNEQFF. Filled out from reference TRBV30 and TRBJ2-1, the complete variable domain reads SQTIHQWPATLVQPVGSPLSLECTVEGTSNPNLYWYRQAAGRGLQLLFYSVGIGQISSEVPQNLSASRPQDRQFILSSKKLLLSDSGFYLCAWTGVSSYNEQFFGPGTRLTVL.

This clone appeared a few times. This chain connects TRBV7-9 to TRBJ1-4; no reliable D call. Deletions cut 2 bases from V and 8 bases from J, with 12 bases between. The CDR3 extends over 14 amino acids. The germline gives CDR1 SEHNR, CDR2 FQNEAQ (reference sequence). DNA of the CDR3: TGTGCCAGCAGCTTACCACAGTACGGCGAAAAACTGTTTTTT. This sequence encodes CASSLPQYGEKLFF.

This CDR3 is CASSLGTSGNEQFF. DNA for the CDR3: TGTGCCAGCAGCCTAGGGACTAGCGGCAATGAGCAGTTCTTC. This chain uses TRBV7-8 with TRBJ2-1; 11 bases are shared with TRBD2. This CDR3 has 14 amino acids. Germline-derived CDR1 and CDR2 are SGHVS and FQNEAQ. Germline trimming cut 5 bases from V and 6 bases from J; bases unmatched to any gene: 3.